This T cell receptor (beta chain) was found in a study of T cells in Graves' hyperthyroidism and ophthalmopathy. Researchers barred patients who had uncontrolled infection, other autoimmune disease, pregnancy or lactation. CDR3 size: 15 residues. Looked up from germline, CDR1 is SEHNR and CDR2 is FQNEAQ (reference sequence). V was pared by 4 bases and J by 4 bases, with 17 bases between. The TCR beta CDR3 regions underwent amplification using RNA transcripts as the source. With the HTBI primer set, the TCR CDR3 went through a first round of RT-PCR. A single record per CDR3 protein comes from TCRdb applying MiXCR to the multiplex PCR reads. The sample lists approximately 690,000 distinct CDR3 sequences, 20% occurring once.

The receptor was isolated from a man younger than 45 with Graves' ophthalmopathy. The rearrangement links TRBV7-9 to TRBJ2-7; TRBD1 is a possible D gene (6 bases). The sample was blood. CDR3 residues: CASSSAGTRFYEQYF. DNA of the CDR3: TGTGCCAGCAGCTCCGCCGGGACAAGATTTTACGAGCAGTACTTC.